A selection of T cell receptor beta chains follows, all from one sample in a study of blood T cells in healthy people across ages. Each CDR3 protein is one row after TCRdb ran MiXCR on the 5' RACE reads. Among some 930,000 distinct CDR3 sequences listed, about 28% were seen once. The same sample was also studied in work on T cells of mothers and their children.

Sequenced material: blood. All receptors come from a woman in her thirties or forties in good health. Each CDR3 is given with its conserved first and last residue. The order of the fields is D gene, clone size, J gene, V gene, CDR3 protein, CDR3 DNA. The D gene is left open where the match is weak. Part of the rows lack a size; the others show once, few, many or a class for expanded clones.

D gene: .; clone size: .; J gene: TRBJ2-1; V gene: TRBV20-1; CDR3 protein: CSAIFGSGWGEQFF; CDR3 DNA: TGCAGTGCTATTTTCGGGAGCGGATGGGGTGAGCAGTTCTTC
D gene: .; clone size: .; J gene: TRBJ1-5; V gene: TRBV28; CDR3 protein: CANSVANQPQHF; CDR3 DNA: TGTGCCAACAGTGTGGCAAATCAGCCCCAGCATTTT
D gene: .; clone size: .; J gene: TRBJ1-2; V gene: TRBV6-5; CDR3 protein: CASSYDRWGGGYTF; CDR3 DNA: TGTGCCAGCAGTTACGATCGGTGGGGTGGAGGCTACACCTTC
D gene: .; clone size: .; J gene: TRBJ1-5; V gene: TRBV4-2; CDR3 protein: CASSQDLLGENSNQPQHF; CDR3 DNA: TGTGCCAGCAGCCAAGATCTGCTAGGAGAGAATAGCAATCAGCCCCAGCATTTT
D gene: .; clone size: many; J gene: TRBJ1-4; V gene: TRBV27; CDR3 protein: CASSYGGATNEKLFF; CDR3 DNA: TGTGCCAGCAGTTACGGCGGTGCAACTAATGAAAAACTGTTTTTT
D gene: .; clone size: .; J gene: TRBJ1-1; V gene: TRBV9; CDR3 protein: CASSPGLFVGTEAFF; CDR3 DNA: TGTGCCAGCAGCCCCGGACTTTTCGTGGGCACTGAAGCTTTCTTT
D gene: TRBD2; clone size: many; J gene: TRBJ2-1; V gene: TRBV20-1; CDR3 protein: CSAIPGGASNEQFF; CDR3 DNA: TGCAGTGCTATCCCCGGGGGGGCCTCCAATGAGCAGTTCTTC
D gene: .; clone size: .; J gene: TRBJ1-1; V gene: TRBV10-3; CDR3 protein: CAITGPDLNTEAFF; CDR3 DNA: TGTGCCATCACCGGACCAGACCTGAACACTGAAGCTTTCTTT
D gene: .; clone size: .; J gene: TRBJ2-7; V gene: TRBV2; CDR3 protein: CASSEPEVYEQYF; CDR3 DNA: TGTGCCAGCAGTGAACCCGAGGTCTACGAGCAGTACTTC
D gene: TRBD1; clone size: .; J gene: TRBJ1-4; V gene: TRBV5-1; CDR3 protein: CASSRGQDANEKLFF; CDR3 DNA: TGCGCCAGCAGCCGGGGACAGGATGCTAATGAAAAACTGTTTTTT
D gene: TRBD1; clone size: .; J gene: TRBJ1-1; V gene: TRBV18; CDR3 protein: CASSPLSLAGTGTEAFF; CDR3 DNA: TGTGCCAGCTCACCCTTATCCCTAGCCGGGACAGGGACTGAAGCTTTCTTT
D gene: .; clone size: few; J gene: TRBJ2-2; V gene: TRBV29-1; CDR3 protein: CSDVKGTANTGELFF; CDR3 DNA: TGCAGCGATGTAAAAGGGACGGCAAATACCGGGGAGCTGTTTTTT
D gene: TRBD1; clone size: .; J gene: TRBJ2-1; V gene: TRBV5-6; CDR3 protein: CASSSLLTGGLEQFF; CDR3 DNA: TGTGCCAGCAGCTCGCTACTGACAGGGGGCCTTGAGCAGTTCTTC
D gene: TRBD1; clone size: many; J gene: TRBJ1-5; V gene: TRBV12-3/TRBV12-4; CDR3 protein: CASRDREEQPQHF; CDR3 DNA: TGTGCCAGCAGAGACAGGGAAGAACAGCCCCAGCATTTT
D gene: .; clone size: many; J gene: TRBJ2-1; V gene: TRBV15; CDR3 protein: CATSSPGVRSEQFF; CDR3 DNA: TGTGCCACCAGCTCCCCCGGGGTACGCAGTGAGCAGTTCTTC
D gene: .; clone size: few; J gene: TRBJ2-1; V gene: TRBV5-6; CDR3 protein: CASTSRAGYEQFF; CDR3 DNA: TGTGCCAGCACCTCGCGGGCCGGGTATGAGCAGTTCTTC
D gene: .; clone size: many; J gene: TRBJ2-7; V gene: TRBV3-1; CDR3 protein: CASSLKGSSYEQYF; CDR3 DNA: TGTGCCAGCAGCCTTAAAGGGAGCTCCTACGAGCAGTACTTC
D gene: .; clone size: .; J gene: TRBJ2-1; V gene: TRBV23-1; CDR3 protein: CASSQSRYYNEQFF; CDR3 DNA: TGCGCCAGCAGTCAATCTAGGTACTACAATGAGCAGTTCTTC
D gene: TRBD2; clone size: .; J gene: TRBJ2-2; V gene: TRBV20-1; CDR3 protein: CSARTSGENTGELFF; CDR3 DNA: TGCAGTGCTAGAACTAGCGGAGAGAACACCGGGGAGCTGTTTTTT
D gene: TRBD1; clone size: few; J gene: TRBJ2-2; V gene: TRBV27; CDR3 protein: CASNRQGGTGELFF; CDR3 DNA: TGTGCCAGCAATCGACAGGGGGGCACCGGGGAGCTGTTTTTT
D gene: TRBD1; clone size: many; J gene: TRBJ2-5; V gene: TRBV29-1; CDR3 protein: CSVVGLGQERGTQYF; CDR3 DNA: TGCAGCGTTGTCGGGCTGGGACAGGAAAGGGGGACCCAGTACTTC
D gene: TRBD1; clone size: .; J gene: TRBJ1-5; V gene: TRBV20-1; CDR3 protein: CSARNWDRGGNQPQHF; CDR3 DNA: TGCAGTGCTAGAAATTGGGACAGGGGAGGAAATCAGCCCCAGCATTTT
D gene: .; clone size: many; J gene: TRBJ1-2; V gene: TRBV12-3/TRBV12-4; CDR3 protein: CASSTSMGQGYTF; CDR3 DNA: TGTGCCAGCAGTACCTCGATGGGGCAGGGCTACACCTTC
D gene: TRBD1; clone size: once; J gene: TRBJ2-2; V gene: TRBV7-9; CDR3 protein: CASSARQGLGTGELFF; CDR3 DNA: TGTGCCAGCAGCGCGAGACAGGGGTTGGGCACCGGGGAGCTGTTTTTT
D gene: .; clone size: many; J gene: TRBJ1-2; V gene: TRBV4-3; CDR3 protein: CASSQDQGRSYGYTF; CDR3 DNA: TGCGCCAGCAGCCAAGATCAGGGGAGATCCTATGGCTACACCTTC
D gene: TRBD1; clone size: .; J gene: TRBJ1-6; V gene: TRBV5-1; CDR3 protein: CASSSGQEISPLHF; CDR3 DNA: TGCGCCAGCAGCTCGGGACAGGAGATTTCACCCCTCCACTTT
D gene: TRBD2; clone size: few; J gene: TRBJ2-7; V gene: TRBV5-6; CDR3 protein: CASSREDEQYF; CDR3 DNA: TGTGCCAGCAGCCGGGAGGACGAGCAGTACTTC
D gene: TRBD2; clone size: many; J gene: TRBJ2-3; V gene: TRBV29-1; CDR3 protein: CSVVGLAAPNPTDTQYF; CDR3 DNA: TGCAGCGTTGTCGGACTAGCGGCTCCTAACCCCACAGATACGCAGTATTTT
D gene: TRBD1; clone size: .; J gene: TRBJ1-5; V gene: TRBV7-6; CDR3 protein: CASSPGTAYSNQPQHF; CDR3 DNA: TGTGCCAGCAGCCCCGGGACAGCCTATAGCAATCAGCCCCAGCATTTT
D gene: .; clone size: .; J gene: TRBJ2-5; V gene: TRBV7-8; CDR3 protein: CASSLEFGFNTHSKQYF; CDR3 DNA: TGTGCCAGCAGCTTAGAATTCGGATTCAATACCCATTCCAAGCAGTACTTC
D gene: .; clone size: many; J gene: TRBJ2-1; V gene: TRBV5-1; CDR3 protein: CASSPTYNEQFF; CDR3 DNA: TGCGCCAGCAGCCCGACCTACAATGAGCAGTTCTTC
D gene: TRBD1; clone size: few; J gene: TRBJ2-7; V gene: TRBV29-1; CDR3 protein: CSVVSKGALEQYF; CDR3 DNA: TGCAGCGTTGTGAGTAAGGGGGCCCTCGAGCAGTACTTC
D gene: .; clone size: .; J gene: TRBJ2-2; V gene: TRBV7-2; CDR3 protein: CASSLAVDTGELFF; CDR3 DNA: TGTGCCAGCAGCTTAGCGGTCGACACCGGGGAGCTGTTTTTT
D gene: .; clone size: many; J gene: TRBJ2-7; V gene: TRBV10-2; CDR3 protein: CASSDNRGDEQYF; CDR3 DNA: TGCGCCAGCAGTGATAATCGAGGGGACGAGCAGTACTTC
D gene: .; clone size: .; J gene: TRBJ1-1; V gene: TRBV5-1; CDR3 protein: CASSLEAQGGPEAFF; CDR3 DNA: TGCGCCAGCAGCTTGGAGGCTCAAGGGGGGCCTGAAGCTTTCTTT
D gene: .; clone size: .; J gene: TRBJ2-7; V gene: TRBV19; CDR3 protein: CASSVDRTEQYF; CDR3 DNA: TGTGCCAGTAGTGTTGACAGGACCGAGCAGTACTTC
D gene: TRBD1; clone size: .; J gene: TRBJ1-1; V gene: TRBV9; CDR3 protein: CASSAQPQTGGTEAFF; CDR3 DNA: TGTGCCAGCAGCGCCCAACCCCAAACAGGGGGTACTGAAGCTTTCTTT
D gene: .; clone size: .; J gene: TRBJ1-5; V gene: TRBV4-1; CDR3 protein: CASSWRANQPQHF; CDR3 DNA: TGCGCCAGCAGCTGGAGGGCAAATCAGCCCCAGCATTTT
D gene: .; clone size: many; J gene: TRBJ2-7; V gene: TRBV7-9; CDR3 protein: CASSLSGQEQYF; CDR3 DNA: TGTGCCAGCAGCTTATCGGGCCAGGAGCAGTACTTC
D gene: .; clone size: few; J gene: TRBJ2-5; V gene: TRBV5-1; CDR3 protein: CASSLGKGVQETQYF; CDR3 DNA: TGCGCCAGCAGCTTGGGGAAGGGAGTCCAAGAGACCCAGTACTTC
D gene: .; clone size: .; J gene: TRBJ1-1; V gene: TRBV24-1; CDR3 protein: CATEGAGTEAFF; CDR3 DNA: TGTGCCACCGAGGGCGCGGGCACTGAAGCTTTCTTT
D gene: .; clone size: few; J gene: TRBJ2-7; V gene: TRBV14; CDR3 protein: CASSPSALWPYEQYF; CDR3 DNA: TGTGCCAGCAGCCCATCCGCGCTTTGGCCCTACGAGCAGTACTTC
D gene: .; clone size: few; J gene: TRBJ2-7; V gene: TRBV12-3/TRBV12-4; CDR3 protein: CAGSLGQIYEQYF; CDR3 DNA: TGTGCCGGCAGTTTGGGGCAGATCTACGAGCAGTACTTC
D gene: TRBD2; clone size: many; J gene: TRBJ2-3; V gene: TRBV20-1; CDR3 protein: CSARDPLAGGTDTQYF; CDR3 DNA: TGCAGTGCTAGAGACCCTTTAGCGGGGGGCACAGATACGCAGTATTTT
D gene: TRBD2; clone size: .; J gene: TRBJ2-3; V gene: TRBV7-2; CDR3 protein: CASRSRGASGESDTQYF; CDR3 DNA: TGTGCCAGCAGATCAAGGGGGGCTAGCGGGGAATCAGATACGCAGTATTTT
D gene: .; clone size: many; J gene: TRBJ2-7; V gene: TRBV6-2/TRBV6-3; CDR3 protein: CASSYGPQQYF; CDR3 DNA: TGTGCCAGCAGTTATGGCCCTCAGCAGTACTTC
D gene: .; clone size: many; J gene: TRBJ2-5; V gene: TRBV20-1; CDR3 protein: CSSREGGQETQYF; CDR3 DNA: TGCAGCTCCCGAGAGGGGGGCCAAGAGACCCAGTACTTC
D gene: .; clone size: many; J gene: TRBJ2-6; V gene: TRBV27; CDR3 protein: CASSLMTNYYSGANVLTF; CDR3 DNA: TGTGCCAGCAGTTTAATGACGAATTACTACTCTGGGGCCAACGTCCTGACTTTC
D gene: TRBD2; clone size: .; J gene: TRBJ2-1; V gene: TRBV12-3/TRBV12-4; CDR3 protein: CASSFNGGAFDEQFF; CDR3 DNA: TGTGCCAGCAGTTTTAACGGGGGGGCTTTCGATGAGCAGTTCTTC
D gene: .; clone size: .; J gene: TRBJ2-7; V gene: TRBV7-9; CDR3 protein: CASSNGREGYF; CDR3 DNA: TGTGCCAGCTCAAATGGCAGAGAAGGGTACTTC
D gene: TRBD1; clone size: many; J gene: TRBJ2-5; V gene: TRBV5-1; CDR3 protein: CASSLSYRGETQYF; CDR3 DNA: TGCGCCAGCAGCTTGTCGTACAGGGGAGAGACCCAGTACTTC
D gene: TRBD2; clone size: many; J gene: TRBJ2-1; V gene: TRBV6-2/TRBV6-3; CDR3 protein: CASSYLGLNLLGEQFF; CDR3 DNA: TGTGCCAGCAGTTATTTGGGACTAAACCTACTGGGGGAGCAGTTCTTC
D gene: TRBD1; clone size: .; J gene: TRBJ2-7; V gene: TRBV4-3; CDR3 protein: CASSPPDRGEQYF; CDR3 DNA: TGCGCCAGCAGCCCGCCGGACAGGGGCGAGCAGTACTTC